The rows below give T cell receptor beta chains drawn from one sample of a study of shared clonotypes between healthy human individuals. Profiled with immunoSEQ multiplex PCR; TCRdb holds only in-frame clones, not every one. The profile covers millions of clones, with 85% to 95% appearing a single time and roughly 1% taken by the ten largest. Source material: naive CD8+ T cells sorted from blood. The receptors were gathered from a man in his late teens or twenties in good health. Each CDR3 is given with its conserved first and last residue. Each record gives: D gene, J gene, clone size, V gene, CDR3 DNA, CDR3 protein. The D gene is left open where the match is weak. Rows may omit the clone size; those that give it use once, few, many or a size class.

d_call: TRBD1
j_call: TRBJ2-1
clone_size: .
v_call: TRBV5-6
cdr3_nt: TGTGCCAGCAGCCCAACCGGGACAGGGGGCGATGAGCAGTTCTTC
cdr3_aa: CASSPTGTGGDEQFF

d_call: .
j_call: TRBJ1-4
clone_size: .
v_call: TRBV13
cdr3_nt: TGTGCCAGCAGCTTAGGGGGTGGTAATGAAAAACTGTTTTTT
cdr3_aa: CASSLGGGNEKLFF

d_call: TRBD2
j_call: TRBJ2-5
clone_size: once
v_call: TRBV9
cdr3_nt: TGTGCCAGCAGCGTATGGGCTAGCGGGGCCCAAGAGACCCAGTACTTC
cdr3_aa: CASSVWASGAQETQYF

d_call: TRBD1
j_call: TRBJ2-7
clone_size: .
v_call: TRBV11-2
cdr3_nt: TGTGCCAGCAGCTCGACCGGGACAGGGAGTTACGAGCAGTACTTC
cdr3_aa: CASSSTGTGSYEQYF

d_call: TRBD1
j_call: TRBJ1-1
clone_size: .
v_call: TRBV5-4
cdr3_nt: TGTGCCAGCAGCCCGGCCTGGACAGGGGCTGAAGCTTTCTTT
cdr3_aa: CASSPAWTGAEAFF

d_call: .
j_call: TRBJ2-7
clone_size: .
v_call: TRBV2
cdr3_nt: TGTGCCAGCAGTATGGGAGGCGGGGACGAGCAGTACTTC
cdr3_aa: CASSMGGGDEQYF

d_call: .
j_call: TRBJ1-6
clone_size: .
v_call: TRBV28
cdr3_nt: TGTGCCAGCAGGGTCTCCTATAATTCACCCCTCCACTTT
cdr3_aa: CASRVSYNSPLHF

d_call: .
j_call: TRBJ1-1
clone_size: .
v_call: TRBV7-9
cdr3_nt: TGTGCCAGCAGCGCCCTAAGTGGCACTGAAGCTTTCTTT
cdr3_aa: CASSALSGTEAFF

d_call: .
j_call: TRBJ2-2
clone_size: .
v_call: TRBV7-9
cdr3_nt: TGTGCCAGCAGCGGGACCAACACCGGGGAGCTGTTTTTT
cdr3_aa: CASSGTNTGELFF

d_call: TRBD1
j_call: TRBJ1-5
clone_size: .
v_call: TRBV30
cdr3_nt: TGTGCCTGGAGTTCGGGGACAGGGAGAAATCAGCCCCAGCATTTT
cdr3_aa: CAWSSGTGRNQPQHF

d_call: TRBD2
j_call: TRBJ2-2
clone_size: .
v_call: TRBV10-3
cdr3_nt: TGTGCCATCAGTGAGTCGGGGGGAGGGCCTCCCGGGGAGCTGTTTTTT
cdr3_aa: CAISESGGGPPGELFF

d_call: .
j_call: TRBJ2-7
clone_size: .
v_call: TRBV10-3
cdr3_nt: TGTGCCATCAGCGGTTCGGGACAAGTCTCCTACGAGCAGTACTTC
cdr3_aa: CAISGSGQVSYEQYF

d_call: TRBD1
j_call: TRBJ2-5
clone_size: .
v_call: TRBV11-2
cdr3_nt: TGTGCCAGCAGCTCGGAACCTGGCGGGACAGGGAACCAAGAGACCCAGTACTTC
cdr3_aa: CASSSEPGGTGNQETQYF

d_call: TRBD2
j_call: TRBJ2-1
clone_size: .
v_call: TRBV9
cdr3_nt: TGTGCCAGCAGCGTAGATGGCGGGAGCTCCTACAATGAGCAGTTCTTC
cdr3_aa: CASSVDGGSSYNEQFF

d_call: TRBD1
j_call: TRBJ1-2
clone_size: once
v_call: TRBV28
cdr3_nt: TGTGCCAGCAGTTTAGGAGGGGGCCTAGGCTACACCTTC
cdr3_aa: CASSLGGGLGYTF

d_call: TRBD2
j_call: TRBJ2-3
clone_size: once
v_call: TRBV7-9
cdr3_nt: TGTGCCAGCAGCTTGGGGACTAGCGGTTTTACAGATACGCAGTATTTT
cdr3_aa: CASSLGTSGFTDTQYF

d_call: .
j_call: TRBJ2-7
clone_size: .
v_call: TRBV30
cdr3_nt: TGTGCCTGGAGTGTGCGCGGCTACGAGCAGTACTTC
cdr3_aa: CAWSVRGYEQYF

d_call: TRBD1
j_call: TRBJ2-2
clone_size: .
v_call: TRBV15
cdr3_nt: TGTGCCACCAGCAGAGGGACAGGGGTCGGGGAGCTGTTTTTT
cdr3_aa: CATSRGTGVGELFF

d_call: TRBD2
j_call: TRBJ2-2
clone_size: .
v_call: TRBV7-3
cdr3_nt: TGTGCCAGCAGCCCCCTAGCGGGGGGGCTCATCGGGGAGCTGTTTTTT
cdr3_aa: CASSPLAGGLIGELFF